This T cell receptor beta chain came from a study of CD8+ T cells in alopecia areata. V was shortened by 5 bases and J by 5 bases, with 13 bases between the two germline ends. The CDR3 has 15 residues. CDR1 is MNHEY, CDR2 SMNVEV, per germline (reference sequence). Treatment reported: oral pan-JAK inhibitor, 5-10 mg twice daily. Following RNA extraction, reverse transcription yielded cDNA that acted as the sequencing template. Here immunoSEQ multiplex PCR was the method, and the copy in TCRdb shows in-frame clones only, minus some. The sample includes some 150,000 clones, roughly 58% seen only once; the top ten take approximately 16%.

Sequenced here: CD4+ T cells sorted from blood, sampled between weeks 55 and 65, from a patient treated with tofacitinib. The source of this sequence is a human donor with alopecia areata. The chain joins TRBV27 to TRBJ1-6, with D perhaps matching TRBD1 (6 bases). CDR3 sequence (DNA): TGTGCCAGCAGTATCTCCGGGACAAATAATTCACCCCTCCACTTT. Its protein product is CASSISGTNNSPLHF.